This TCR beta chain derives from a study of blood T cell repertoires in COVID-19. Study details: Both acute and convalescent COVID-19 samples were obtained from the United States, Italy and Spain. In each case, the material was cDNA or gDNA derived from T cells, B-cell-depleted T cells, or PBMCs.

Original handling: Amplified reference gene primers provided the basis for estimating nucleated cell counts. The data were produced by immunoSEQ multiplex PCR, yet TCRdb's version contains in-frame clones alone and is incomplete. The DNA was the basis for D and trimming; V, J and clone size are from that table. The data show more than 110,000 clones, 87% seen once. Germline V gene data show CDR1 as GTSNPN and CDR2 as SVGIG (reference sequence). With V trimmed by 0 bases and J by 4 bases, 11 bases remained unmatched. There are 17 residues in the CDR3. The clonotype originates from a woman in her thirties or forties with acute or convalescent COVID-19. The genes are TRBV30 and TRBJ2-5, with 10 nucleotides matching TRBD1. The sequencing sample was made of peripheral blood. CDR3 in DNA: TGTGCCTGGAGTGTATCGCCGACAGGGGGCTTTGGAGAGACCCAGTACTTC. It codes for CAWSVSPTGGFGETQYF. Variable domain in full (rest from reference TRBV30 and TRBJ2-5): SQTIHQWPATLVQPVGSPLSLECTVEGTSNPNLYWYRQAAGRGLQLLFYSVGIGQISSEVPQNLSASRPQDRQFILSSKKLLLSDSGFYLCAWSVSPTGGFGETQYFGPGTRLLVL.